This T cell receptor beta chain stems from a study of response to subunit inactivated influenza vaccine. Points from the study as a whole: Each seasonal influenza vaccination recruits few new T cells, the authors suggested.

This clonotype was picked up a small number of times. The antigen is not known. A single record per CDR3 protein comes from TCRdb applying MiXCR to the RT-PCR reads. The sample gives roughly 500,000 distinct CDR3 sequences, 16% of which show up once; 2.5% to 3.5% is in the top ten. Material: CD4+ T cells sorted from PBMCs, obtained approximately 25 months after vaccination. The TCR sequence derives from a man aged 50 to 75 who received an inactivated influenza vaccine.

CDR3 in amino acids: CASSQDSRGRGDGELFF. The CDR3 DNA sequence: TGCGCCAGCAGCCAAGATTCCCGCGGGAGGGGTGACGGGGAGCTGTTTTTT. The V gene is TRBV4-1, the J gene TRBJ2-2; 9 nucleotides match TRBD2. The CDR3 is 17 amino acids. Germline values: CDR1 MGHRA, CDR2 YSYEKL. Trimming cost V 0 bases and J 7 bases; bases outside gene matches: 9.